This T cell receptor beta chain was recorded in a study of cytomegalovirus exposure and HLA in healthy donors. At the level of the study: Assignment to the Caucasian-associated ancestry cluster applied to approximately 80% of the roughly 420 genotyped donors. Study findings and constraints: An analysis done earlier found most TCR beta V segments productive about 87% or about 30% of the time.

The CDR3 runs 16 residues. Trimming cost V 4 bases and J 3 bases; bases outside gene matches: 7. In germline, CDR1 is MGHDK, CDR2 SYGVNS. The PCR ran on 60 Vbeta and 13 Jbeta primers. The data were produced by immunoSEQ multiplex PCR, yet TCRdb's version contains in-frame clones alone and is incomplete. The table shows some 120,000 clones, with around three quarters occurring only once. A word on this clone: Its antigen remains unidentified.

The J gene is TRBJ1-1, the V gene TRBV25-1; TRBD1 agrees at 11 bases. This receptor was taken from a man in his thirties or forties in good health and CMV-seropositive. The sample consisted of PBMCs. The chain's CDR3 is CASSGTGGAPDTEAFF. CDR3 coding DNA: TGTGCCAGCAGTGGGACAGGGGGCGCCCCTGACACTGAAGCTTTCTTT.